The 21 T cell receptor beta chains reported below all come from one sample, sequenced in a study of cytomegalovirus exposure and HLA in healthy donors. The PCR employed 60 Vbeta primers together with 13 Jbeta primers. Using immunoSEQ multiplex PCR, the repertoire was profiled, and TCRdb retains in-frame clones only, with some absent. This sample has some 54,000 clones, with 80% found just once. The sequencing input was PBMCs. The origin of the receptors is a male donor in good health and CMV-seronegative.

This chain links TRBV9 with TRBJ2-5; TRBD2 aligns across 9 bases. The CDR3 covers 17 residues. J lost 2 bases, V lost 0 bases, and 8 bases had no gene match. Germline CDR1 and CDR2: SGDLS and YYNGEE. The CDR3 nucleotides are TGTGCCAGCAGCGTAGGATATGGCGGGGGGGCGCAAGAGACCCAGTACTTC. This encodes CASSVGYGGGAQETQYF. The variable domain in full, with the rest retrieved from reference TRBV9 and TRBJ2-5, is DSGVTQTPKHLITATGQRVTLRCSPRSGDLSVYWYQQSLDQGLQFLIQYYNGEERAKGNILERFSAQQFPDLHSELNLSSLELGDSALYFCASSVGYGGGAQETQYFGPGTRLLVL.

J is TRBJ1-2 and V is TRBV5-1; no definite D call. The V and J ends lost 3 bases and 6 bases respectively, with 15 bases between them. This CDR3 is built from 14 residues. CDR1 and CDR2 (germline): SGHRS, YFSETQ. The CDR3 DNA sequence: TGCGCCAGCAGCTCTGGCCTTACTACGGATGGCTACACCTTC. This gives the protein CASSSGLTTDGYTF.

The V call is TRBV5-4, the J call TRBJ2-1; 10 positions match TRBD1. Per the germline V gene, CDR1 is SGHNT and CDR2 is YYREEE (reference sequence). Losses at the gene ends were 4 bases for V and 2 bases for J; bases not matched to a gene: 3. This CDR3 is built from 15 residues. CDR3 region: CASSTDRGPYNEQFF. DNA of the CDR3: TGTGCCAGCAGCACCGACAGGGGGCCCTACAATGAGCAGTTCTTC.

The CDR3 DNA is TGTGCTAGTGGTTTGGGACAGGGGCACGACGAGCAGTACTTC. Its protein is CASGLGQGHDEQYF. This rearrangement joins TRBV12-5 to TRBJ2-7; TRBD1 matches at 8 bases. Per the germline V gene, CDR1 is LGHNT and CDR2 is FRNRAP. Trimming at V came to 1 base and at J to 5 bases, leaving 4 bases not matched to a gene. The CDR3 contains 14 residues.

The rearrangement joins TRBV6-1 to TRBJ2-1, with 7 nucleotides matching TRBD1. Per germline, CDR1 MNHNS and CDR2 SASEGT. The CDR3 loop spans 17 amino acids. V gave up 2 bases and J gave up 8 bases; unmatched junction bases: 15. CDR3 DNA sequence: TGTGCCAGCAGTGAAAATTTAGGGGGCGGATTTTTGGATGAGCAGTTCTTC. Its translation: CASSENLGGGFLDEQFF.

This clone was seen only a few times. CDR3: CASSLTGVSSYNEQFF. CDR3 in DNA: TGTGCCAGCAGCTTAACAGGGGTGAGCTCCTACAATGAGCAGTTCTTC. V usage is TRBV7-3 and J usage is TRBJ2-1, with D possibly matching TRBD1 (5 bases). CDR1 is SGHTA, CDR2 FQGTGA, per germline. The CDR3 has 16 amino acids. Trimming left V 0 bases short and J 0 bases short, with 9 bases between.

CDR3 nucleotides: TGCGCCAGCAGCCTGACTCAGACAGGGCAATCCGCTGGCTACACCTTC. Its protein is CASSLTQTGQSAGYTF. The J gene is TRBJ1-2, the V gene TRBV5-1; 7 positions match TRBD1. In germline, CDR1 is SGHRS, CDR2 YFSETQ. CDR3 size: 16 residues. With V trimmed by 4 bases and J by 7 bases, 16 bases remained unmatched.

CDR3 nucleotide sequence: TGTGCCAGCGGAATTTTTGGGCTAAACTATGGCTACACCTTC. Residues: CASGIFGLNYGYTF. This chain uses TRBV5-4 with TRBJ1-2; no reliable D call. The length of the CDR3 is 14 residues. CDR1 and CDR2 from the germline V gene are SGHNT and YYREEE (reference sequence). Trimming shortened V by 7 bases and J by 2 bases, and 15 bases separated the two germline ends.

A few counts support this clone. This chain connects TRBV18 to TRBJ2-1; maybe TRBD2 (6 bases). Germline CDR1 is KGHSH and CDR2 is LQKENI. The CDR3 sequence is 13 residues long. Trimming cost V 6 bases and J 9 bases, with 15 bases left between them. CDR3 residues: CASSPTRGGEQFF. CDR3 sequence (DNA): TGTGCCAGCTCCCCCACAAGGGGAGGTGAGCAGTTCTTC.

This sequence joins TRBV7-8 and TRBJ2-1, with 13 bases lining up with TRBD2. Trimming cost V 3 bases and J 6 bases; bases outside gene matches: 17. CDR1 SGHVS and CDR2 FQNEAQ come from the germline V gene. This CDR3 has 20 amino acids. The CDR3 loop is CASSFSAPGQLAGGRNEQFF. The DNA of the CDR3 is TGTGCCAGCAGCTTTTCGGCCCCGGGCCAACTAGCGGGGGGGCGCAATGAGCAGTTCTTC.

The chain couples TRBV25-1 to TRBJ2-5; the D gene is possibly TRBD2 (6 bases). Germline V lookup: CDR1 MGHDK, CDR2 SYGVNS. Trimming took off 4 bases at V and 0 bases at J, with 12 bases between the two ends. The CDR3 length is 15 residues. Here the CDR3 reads CASSANREYQETQYF. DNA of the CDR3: TGTGCCAGCAGTGCGAACCGGGAGTACCAAGAGACCCAGTACTTC.

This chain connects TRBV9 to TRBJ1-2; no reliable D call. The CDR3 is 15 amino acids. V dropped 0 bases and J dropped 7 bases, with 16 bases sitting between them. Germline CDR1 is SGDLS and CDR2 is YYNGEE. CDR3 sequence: CASSVDRRLKAGYTF. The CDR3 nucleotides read TGTGCCAGCAGCGTAGACCGCCGACTAAAGGCTGGCTACACCTTC.

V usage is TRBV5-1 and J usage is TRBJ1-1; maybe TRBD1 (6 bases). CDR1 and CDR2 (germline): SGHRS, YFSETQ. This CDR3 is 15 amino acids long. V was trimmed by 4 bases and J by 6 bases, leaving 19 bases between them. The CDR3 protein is CASSMGVGASSEAFF. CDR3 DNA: TGCGCCAGCAGCATGGGGGTGGGGGCGAGTTCTGAAGCTTTCTTT.

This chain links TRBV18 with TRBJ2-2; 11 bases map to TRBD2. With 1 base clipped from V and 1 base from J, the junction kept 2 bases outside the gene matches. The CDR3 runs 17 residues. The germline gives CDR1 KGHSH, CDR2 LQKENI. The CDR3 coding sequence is TGTGCCAGCTCACCACGAACTAGCGGGGGGAACACCGGGGAGCTGTTTTTT. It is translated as CASSPRTSGGNTGELFF.

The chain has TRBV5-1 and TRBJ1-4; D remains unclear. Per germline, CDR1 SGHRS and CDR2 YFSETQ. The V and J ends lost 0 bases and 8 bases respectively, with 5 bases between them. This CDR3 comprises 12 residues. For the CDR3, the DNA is TGCGCCAGCAGCTTGGACCGGGAAAAACTGTTTTTT. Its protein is CASSLDREKLFF.

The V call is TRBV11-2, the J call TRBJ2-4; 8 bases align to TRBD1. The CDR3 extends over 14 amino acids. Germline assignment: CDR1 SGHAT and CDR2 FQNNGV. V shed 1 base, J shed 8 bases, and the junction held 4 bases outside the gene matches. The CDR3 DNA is TGTGCCAGCAGCTTAGGCAACAGGGGGGACATTCAGTACTTC. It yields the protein CASSLGNRGDIQYF.

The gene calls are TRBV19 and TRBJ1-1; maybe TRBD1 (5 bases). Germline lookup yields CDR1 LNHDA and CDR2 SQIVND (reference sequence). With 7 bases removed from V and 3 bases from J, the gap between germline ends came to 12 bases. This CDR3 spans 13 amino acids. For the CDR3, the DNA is TGTGCCAGTATCGTCCGGGGGGACACTGAAGCTTTCTTT. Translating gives CASIVRGDTEAFF.

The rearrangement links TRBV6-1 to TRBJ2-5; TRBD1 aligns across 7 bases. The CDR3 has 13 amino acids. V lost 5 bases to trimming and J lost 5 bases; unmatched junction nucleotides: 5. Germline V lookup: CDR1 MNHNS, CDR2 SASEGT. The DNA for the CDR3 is TGTGCCAGCAGTAGGGGACAGAAGGAGACCCAGTACTTC. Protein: CASSRGQKETQYF.

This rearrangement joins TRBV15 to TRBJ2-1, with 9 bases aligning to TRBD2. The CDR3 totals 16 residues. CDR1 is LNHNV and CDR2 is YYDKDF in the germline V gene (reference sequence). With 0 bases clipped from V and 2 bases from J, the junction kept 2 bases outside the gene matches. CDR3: CATSREAGGPYNEQFF. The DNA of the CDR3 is TGTGCCACCAGCAGAGAGGCGGGGGGGCCCTACAATGAGCAGTTCTTC.

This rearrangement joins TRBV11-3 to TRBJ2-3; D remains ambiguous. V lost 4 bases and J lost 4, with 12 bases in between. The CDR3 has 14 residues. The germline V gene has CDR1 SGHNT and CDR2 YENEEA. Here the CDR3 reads CASSSVYQADTQYF. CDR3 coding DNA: TGTGCCAGCAGCTCAGTTTATCAAGCAGATACGCAGTATTTT.

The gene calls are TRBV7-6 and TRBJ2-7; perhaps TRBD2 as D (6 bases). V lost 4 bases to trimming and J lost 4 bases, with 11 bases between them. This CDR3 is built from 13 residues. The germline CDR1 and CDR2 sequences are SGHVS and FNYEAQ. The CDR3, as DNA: TGTGCCAGCAGCTATCGGGACTTTTACGAGCAGTACTTC. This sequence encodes CASSYRDFYEQYF.